Ten or more counts support the clone carrying this T cell receptor (beta chain). As yet, its antigen is unknown. The authors amplified TCR beta CDR3 regions from RNA transcripts. HTBI primers primed a first-round RT-PCR, and a second-round multiplex PCR followed. One entry per CDR3 protein results from TCRdb running MiXCR on the multiplex PCR reads. The table has over 150,000 distinct CDR3 sequences, over 35% seen once; the top ten hold around 5.8%. The sample is drawn from a study of Graves' ophthalmopathy and Graves' hyperthyroidism. General study findings and limits: Ophthalmopathy could be told apart from stable hyperthyroidism by a 13-signature model (about 88% sensitivity, approximately 76% specificity).

CDR3 length: 12 amino acids. The V end lost 6 bases, the J end lost 5 bases, and 10 bases lay between the germline ends. Germline lookup yields CDR1 MNHEY and CDR2 SMNVEV (reference sequence). This rearrangement joins TRBV27 to TRBJ1-2, with a tentative D call TRBD1 (5 bases). The sequenced sample consisted of peripheral blood. This TCR was sampled from a woman aged 40 to 49 with Graves' ophthalmopathy. CDR3 bases: TGTGCCAGCAGAGACAGACTATATGGCTACACCTTC. As protein: CASRDRLYGYTF.